A selection of T cell receptor beta chains follows, all from one sample in a study of blood T cell repertoires in COVID-19. The assay was immunoSEQ multiplex PCR, and TCRdb's table has in-frame clones only and misses some. Among some 260,000 clones listed, about nine tenths were seen once. The sequenced sample was PBMCs or T cells enriched from blood (not recorded which). The receptors shown here come from a woman aged 30 to 39 with acute COVID-19. CDR3s include the opening cysteine and the closing phenylalanine or tryptophan. D genes are given only for firm matches. Clone size is given for some rows only: seen once, a few or many times, or a class if the clone is expanded.

cdr3_length,v_call,d_call,clone_size,j_call,cdr3_aa,cdr3_nt
15,TRBV24-1,TRBD1,NA,TRBJ1-5,CATSDRTGPNQPQHF,TGTGCCACCAGTGATCGGACAGGACCTAATCAGCCCCAGCATTTT
18,TRBV10-3,TRBD2,NA,TRBJ2-2,CAISDPGLAGVVAGELFF,TGTGCCATCAGTGACCCGGGACTAGCGGGAGTAGTCGCCGGGGAGCTGTTTTTT
16,TRBV11-3,TRBD1,NA,TRBJ2-3,CASSPAGTGRTDTQYF,TGTGCCAGCAGCCCTGCCGGGACAGGGAGAACAGATACGCAGTATTTT
15,TRBV7-9,TRBD2,NA,TRBJ2-3,CASSLGLAGTDTQYF,TGTGCCAGCAGCTTAGGGCTAGCGGGCACAGATACGCAGTATTTT
18,TRBV29-1,TRBD2,NA,TRBJ2-1,CSAVKVWTSGSIRNEQFF,TGCAGCGCGGTGAAGGTTTGGACTAGCGGGAGTATTAGAAATGAGCAGTTCTTC
16,TRBV5-6,NA,NA,TRBJ2-1,CASSVWDGLGYNEQFF,TGTGCCAGCAGCGTGTGGGATGGACTGGGCTACAATGAGCAGTTCTTC
14,TRBV4-1,NA,NA,TRBJ2-7,CASSQDTGSYEQYF,TGCGCCAGCAGCCAAGATACCGGGAGCTACGAGCAGTACTTC
14,TRBV19,TRBD2,NA,TRBJ2-1,CASSSGSVMDEQFF,TGTGCCAGTTCTAGCGGGAGTGTGATGGATGAGCAGTTCTTC
15,TRBV27,NA,NA,TRBJ2-2,CASSSRLRVTGELFF,TGTGCCAGCAGTTCTCGACTAAGGGTCACCGGGGAGCTGTTTTTT
15,TRBV5-3,NA,NA,TRBJ1-5,CARILQGIDNQPQHF,TGTGCCAGAATTTTACAGGGAATCGACAATCAGCCCCAGCATTTT
13,TRBV12-3/TRBV12-4,TRBD1,NA,TRBJ2-5,CASSLRQGETQYF,TGTGCCAGCAGTCTGAGACAGGGAGAGACCCAGTACTTC
16,TRBV28,TRBD1,NA,TRBJ1-6,CASRKDRATYNSPLHF,TGTGCCAGCAGGAAGGACAGGGCGACCTATAATTCACCCCTCCACTTT
15,TRBV27,NA,NA,TRBJ1-2,CASSPSGATNYGYTF,TGTGCCAGCAGCCCCTCGGGAGCGACCAACTATGGCTACACCTTC
12,TRBV5-6,NA,few,TRBJ1-5,CASSLGDQPQHF,TGTGCCAGCAGCTTGGGCGATCAGCCCCAGCATTTT
15,TRBV28,TRBD1,NA,TRBJ2-7,CASSSSGTGGYEQYF,TGTGCCAGCAGTTCGTCCGGGACAGGGGGCTACGAGCAGTACTTC
15,TRBV7-7,TRBD1,NA,TRBJ2-3,CASSPGTGYTDTQYF,TGTGCTAGCAGCCCCGGGACAGGGTACACAGATACGCAGTATTTT
15,TRBV29-1,NA,NA,TRBJ2-2,CSVDREGGNTGELFF,TGCAGCGTTGATCGGGAAGGGGGGAACACCGGGGAGCTGTTTTTT
17,TRBV7-2,NA,NA,TRBJ1-3,CASSPRDSRLDRNTIYF,TGTGCCAGCAGCCCCCGGGACTCCCGGTTAGATAGAAACACCATATATTTT
15,TRBV5-5,TRBD1,NA,TRBJ1-5,CASSTKQGGNQPQHF,TGTGCCAGCAGCACCAAACAGGGGGGAAATCAGCCCCAGCATTTT
12,TRBV20-1,NA,NA,TRBJ2-1,CSASSSHNEQFF,TGCAGTGCTAGTTCCAGTCACAATGAGCAGTTCTTC
19,TRBV9,TRBD2,once,TRBJ2-5,CASSVGLAGGLGTQETQYF,TGTGCCAGCAGCGTAGGGCTAGCGGGGGGCCTGGGGACCCAAGAGACCCAGTACTTC
16,TRBV24-1,TRBD2,NA,TRBJ2-3,CATSDGLAGTADTQYF,TGTGCCACCAGTGATGGACTAGCGGGAACCGCAGATACGCAGTATTTT
15,TRBV11-2,NA,NA,TRBJ2-6,CASSPWRSGANVLTF,TGTGCCAGCAGCCCTTGGAGGTCTGGGGCCAACGTCCTGACTTTC
14,TRBV5-6,TRBD1,NA,TRBJ1-6,CASSGRTGVSPLHF,TGTGCCAGCAGTGGCCGGACAGGGGTTTCACCCCTCCACTTT
15,TRBV6-9,TRBD2,NA,TRBJ2-7,CASRGGLAETYEQYF,TGTGCCAGCAGGGGAGGGCTAGCGGAAACCTACGAGCAGTACTTC
16,TRBV11-2,TRBD2,NA,TRBJ2-5,CASSLELAGVGETQYF,TGTGCCAGCAGCTTAGAACTAGCGGGAGTTGGAGAGACCCAGTACTTC
15,TRBV5-4,TRBD2,NA,TRBJ2-1,CASSLSSGSHNEQFF,TGTGCCAGCAGCCTCTCTAGCGGAAGCCACAATGAGCAGTTCTTC
14,TRBV19,NA,NA,TRBJ1-6,CASSITGGASPLHF,TGTGCCAGTAGTATAACGGGGGGGGCTTCACCCCTCCACTTT
13,TRBV28,NA,NA,TRBJ1-2,CASSSSSWYGYTF,TGTGCCAGCAGTTCGTCCAGTTGGTATGGCTACACCTTC
12,TRBV19,NA,once,TRBJ1-2,CASSIKGGGYTF,TGTGCCAGTAGTATTAAAGGAGGTGGCTACACCTTC
14,TRBV19,NA,few,TRBJ1-5,CASSSGTQNQPQHF,TGTGCCAGTAGCTCCGGGACACAGAATCAGCCCCAGCATTTT
14,TRBV6-2/TRBV6-3,TRBD1,NA,TRBJ1-1,CASSKYDRATEAFF,TGTGCCAGCAGCAAATACGACAGGGCCACTGAAGCTTTCTTT
22,TRBV23-1,NA,NA,TRBJ2-1,CASSQSPGVSCGGPGSYNEQFF,TGCGCCAGCAGTCAATCCCCAGGGGTGAGTTGCGGGGGCCCGGGCTCCTACAATGAGCAGTTCTTC
17,TRBV7-2,TRBD1,NA,TRBJ2-3,CASSRDRGRRGTDTQYF,TGTGCCAGCAGCAGGGACAGGGGGCGCAGAGGCACAGATACGCAGTATTTT
16,TRBV20-1,TRBD2,NA,TRBJ2-5,CSASKSSGRGGETQYF,TGCAGTGCTAGTAAATCTAGCGGGAGGGGGGGAGAGACCCAGTACTTC
15,TRBV13,TRBD1,NA,TRBJ2-1,CASSPRQGSYNEQFF,TGTGCCAGCAGCCCCCGACAGGGTTCCTACAATGAGCAGTTCTTC
15,TRBV19,TRBD2,NA,TRBJ2-1,CASTPTGTINNEQFF,TGTGCCAGCACACCAACCGGGACTATAAACAATGAGCAGTTCTTC
14,TRBV14,TRBD1,NA,TRBJ2-5,CASSYRDRDETQYF,TGTGCCAGCAGCTACCGGGACAGGGACGAGACCCAGTACTTC
15,TRBV4-3,TRBD1,NA,TRBJ2-7,CASSQESGQVYEQYF,TGCGCCAGCAGCCAAGAGTCGGGACAGGTCTACGAGCAGTACTTC